These 25 T cell receptor beta chains came from one sample sequenced in a study of T cell repertoires in cytomegalovirus infection (dated by TCRdb to the late 2010s). TCRdb lists the instrument as Illumina HiSeq 1500. TCRdb reanalyzed the raw reads on its own, using fastp at Q25 for trimming and MiXCR for clone calling, and kept in-frame beta chains. Here each entry gathers all rows of one CDR3 protein and keeps the most common genes and DNA. The sample contains 450,000 to 650,000 distinct CDR3 sequences, about 30% of them found a single time. The ten largest clonotypes hold less than 15% of the sample. Source material: PBMCs. These receptors were collected from a human donor in good health (CMV status not recorded). Some clones in this sample may be carry-over from other donors' samples.

A few counts support this clonotype. V and J are TRBV12-3 or TRBV12-4 and TRBJ1-5; D gene uncertain. Trimming took off 6 bases at V and 5 bases at J, with 14 bases between the two ends. The CDR3 contains 14 residues. The DNA for the CDR3 is TGTGCCAGCAGCAGAGGAGGTGGGGATCAGCCCCAGCATTTT. It is translated as CASSRGGGDQPQHF.

The chain couples TRBV24-1 to TRBJ2-7, with a tentative D call TRBD2 (6 bases). CDR1 KGHDR and CDR2 SFDVKD come from the germline V gene. The CDR3 contains 14 residues. V dropped 5 bases and J dropped 2 bases, with 12 bases sitting between them. The CDR3 DNA follows: TGTGCCACCAGTGTCGGGAGTTACCCCTACGAGCAGTACTTC. Encoded protein: CATSVGSYPYEQYF.

This clonotype was observed many times. This sequence joins TRBV7-2 and TRBJ1-1; no definite D call. The CDR3 loop spans 13 amino acids. Germline CDR1 and CDR2: SGHTA and FQGNSA. Trimming pared 1 base from V and 4 bases from J, leaving 7 bases between. In DNA, the CDR3 is TGTGCCAGCAGCTTAGAAGCCGTCACTGAAGCTTTCTTT. This sequence encodes CASSLEAVTEAFF.

V usage is TRBV7-9 and J usage is TRBJ1-1; no clear D gene. V was trimmed by 9 bases and J by 1 base, leaving 12 bases between them. The germline V gene encodes CDR1 SEHNR and CDR2 FQNEAQ (reference sequence). The CDR3 extends over 13 amino acids. The CDR3 reads CASLSLGNTEAFF. The CDR3 nucleotides are TGTGCCAGTCTATCCCTGGGGAACACTGAAGCTTTCTTT. Together with reference TRBV7-9 and TRBJ1-1, the CDR3 gives the full variable domain: DTGVSQNPRHKITKRGQNVTFRCDPISEHNRLYWYRQTLGQGPEFLTYFQNEAQLEKSRLLSDRFSAERPKGSFSTLEIQRTEQGDSAMYLCASLSLGNTEAFFGQGTRLTVV.

This clonotype was seen more than once but under ten times. The chain uses TRBV6-4 and TRBJ2-7; D unclear. CDR3 size: 15 residues. From germline, CDR1 is MRHNA and CDR2 SNTAGT. V was cut by 7 bases and J by 0 bases, with 16 bases left in between. This chain's CDR3 is CASTRGQESSYEQYV. DNA for the CDR3: TGTGCCAGCACCAGAGGCCAGGAGAGCTCCTACGAGCAGTACGTC.

This clonotype was found many times. The V and J genes are TRBV7-2 and TRBJ2-3; TRBD2 aligns across 13 bases. The V segment lost 4 bases and the J segment 1 base; nucleotides outside the gene matches: 11. The CDR3 totals 19 residues. Germline V gene data show CDR1 as SGHTA and CDR2 as FQGNSA. This CDR3 reads CASSSNPGLAGPRTDTQYF. DNA for the CDR3: TGTGCCAGCAGCTCAAACCCGGGACTAGCGGGACCCCGCACAGATACGCAGTATTTT. The entire variable domain, with the rest obtained from reference TRBV7-2 and TRBJ2-3, is as follows: GAGVSQSPSNKVTEKGKDVELRCDPISGHTALYWYRQSLGQGLEFLIYFQGNSAPDKSGLPSDRFSAERTGGSVSTLTIQRTQQEDSAVYLCASSSNPGLAGPRTDTQYFGPGTRLTVL.

The V and J genes are TRBV6-1 and TRBJ2-5, with 12 bases aligning to TRBD1. This CDR3 region has 15 residues. Germline values: CDR1 MNHNS, CDR2 SASEGT. V lost 4 bases and J lost 4; bases outside the gene matches: 4. CDR3 amino acids: CASSGGQGAGETQYF. In DNA form, the CDR3 reads TGTGCCAGCAGTGGGGGACAGGGGGCAGGAGAGACCCAGTACTTC.

The V call is TRBV6-1, the J call TRBJ1-2; D may be TRBD1 (5 bases). The germline V gene encodes CDR1 MNHNS and CDR2 SASEGT. Deletions cut 7 bases from V and 4 bases from J, with 19 bases between. The CDR3 is made up of 15 amino acids. CDR3: CASNPTQLRGYGYTF. For the CDR3, the DNA is TGTGCCAGCAACCCCACCCAGCTAAGGGGCTATGGCTACACCTTC.

This clonotype came up many times. The rearrangement links TRBV6-5 to TRBJ1-1, with TRBD1 identical over 11 bases. Trimming cost V 2 bases and J 10 bases; bases outside gene matches: 12. This CDR3 has 16 residues. The germline gives CDR1 MNHEY, CDR2 SVGAGI. This CDR3 reads CASSYRSGQGERRAFF. The CDR3 coding sequence is TGTGCCAGCAGTTACAGGTCGGGACAGGGGGAAAGACGAGCTTTCTTT.

Ten or more counts support this clonotype. The chain employs TRBV12-3 or TRBV12-4 and TRBJ1-3; 7 nucleotides line up with TRBD1. The CDR3 sequence is 18 residues long. V lost 4 bases to trimming and J lost 0 bases; unmatched junction nucleotides: 12. CDR3 DNA sequence: TGTGCCAGCAGTTCCCTTTCGACAGGGCTCAACTCTGGAAACACCATATATTTT. Protein product: CASSSLSTGLNSGNTIYF.

This clonotype was counted ten times or more. The V call is TRBV12-3 or TRBV12-4, the J call TRBJ1-2, with D unclear. Trimming stripped 3 bases from V and 6 bases from J, with 14 bases between. This CDR3 comprises 14 residues. CDR3 loop: CASSLSLGAHGYTF. The DNA of the CDR3 is TGTGCCAGCAGTTTGAGTCTGGGTGCGCATGGCTACACCTTC.

The CDR3 DNA reads TGTGCCATCAGTGAGTCCGGACCGCCCTACGAGCAGTACTTC. This codes for CAISESGPPYEQYF. The V call is TRBV10-3, the J call TRBJ2-7; no definite D call. The CDR3 runs 14 residues. Trimming removed 0 bases at V and 2 bases at J, with 8 bases between. Per the germline V gene, CDR1 is ENHRY and CDR2 is SYGVKD.

The chain couples TRBV4-1 to TRBJ2-7; 9 bases agree with TRBD1. The V segment lost 3 bases and the J segment 3 bases; nucleotides outside the gene matches: 3. The CDR3 consists of 14 residues. Germline V gives CDR1 MGHRA, CDR2 YSYEKL. The CDR3 reads CASSQKGQGYEQYF. Written as DNA, the CDR3 is TGCGCCAGCAGCCAGAAGGGACAGGGCTACGAGCAGTACTTC.

The V and J genes are TRBV3-1 and TRBJ1-2, with D hard to call. The ends were cut back, 3 bases at V and 3 bases at J, with 8 bases in the middle. The CDR3 length is 13 residues. Germline values: CDR1 LGHDT, CDR2 YNNKEL (reference sequence). In DNA form, the CDR3 reads TGTGCCAGCAGCCATTTCCCCGACTATGGCTACACCTTC. This translates into CASSHFPDYGYTF.

This clonotype has just a few counts. The rearrangement joins TRBV29-1 to TRBJ2-4, with TRBD1 matching over 7 bases. In germline, CDR1 is SQVTM, CDR2 ANQGSEA. CDR3 size: 14 residues. Trimming cost V 5 bases and J 8 bases; bases outside gene matches: 12. CDR3 in amino acids: CSVILGQAADIQYF. CDR3 sequence (DNA): TGCAGCGTTATATTAGGACAGGCAGCTGACATTCAGTACTTC.

CDR3 sequence: CSAPGTGNSPLHF. As DNA, the CDR3 is TGCAGTGCTCCCGGGACAGGGAATTCACCCCTCCACTTT. The chain employs TRBV20-1 and TRBJ1-6; 9 bases line up with TRBD1. V dropped 5 bases and J dropped 7; count of bases not matched to a gene: 3. The CDR3 is 13 amino acids. The germline V gene has CDR1 DFQATT and CDR2 SNEGSKA (reference sequence).

J is TRBJ1-1 and V is TRBV6-5; the D gene is possibly TRBD1 (5 bases). The CDR3 spans 17 residues. The germline V and J ends were trimmed by 6 bases and 4 bases, with 24 bases remaining between them. Per the germline V gene, CDR1 is MNHEY and CDR2 is SVGAGI. The CDR3 sequence is CASSFGTEASSVTEAFF. CDR3 DNA: TGTGCCAGCAGCTTCGGGACGGAGGCCTCCAGTGTCACTGAAGCTTTCTTT.

In its sample, this clonotype was seen a few times. V usage is TRBV7-2 and J usage is TRBJ2-5; TRBD1 matches 9 bases. The CDR3 spans 14 residues. V shed 6 bases and J 6 bases; nucleotides not matched to a gene: 8. Germline V gives CDR1 SGHTA, CDR2 FQGNSA. The DNA for the CDR3 is TGTGCCAGCAGATCTACAGGGGGCGTACAGACCCAGTACTTC. Its protein is CASRSTGGVQTQYF.

This clonotype was counted a few times. The chain recombines TRBV10-3 with TRBJ2-7, with 13 bases matching TRBD2. In germline, CDR1 is ENHRY, CDR2 SYGVKD. This CDR3 has 11 residues. The CDR3 nucleotides read TGTGCATCCGGACTAGCGGGAGATCTGTACGTC. Protein sequence: CASGLAGDLYV.

This clonotype has at least ten counts. The chain is built from TRBV7-2 and TRBJ2-1; D unclear. Germline CDR1 is SGHTA and CDR2 is FQGNSA. CDR3 length: 16 amino acids. Trimming stripped 2 bases from V and 0 bases from J, with 11 bases between. In DNA, the CDR3 is TGTGCCAGCAGCTTAAGCGTCGCGTTCTCCTACAATGAGCAGTTCTTC. Translating it yields CASSLSVAFSYNEQFF.

The sample holds many counts of this clonotype. The chain recombines TRBV7-6 with TRBJ1-6; 12 nucleotides agree with TRBD1. V lost 1 base, J lost 9 bases, and 1 base stayed unmatched. The CDR3 covers 15 residues. Per germline, CDR1 SGHVS and CDR2 FNYEAQ. DNA for the CDR3: TGTGCCAGCAGCTTAGAGGGACAGGGGGCTTCACCCCTCCACTTT. Its protein product is CASSLEGQGASPLHF.

This clonotype has a handful of counts. The chain is built from TRBV4-3 and TRBJ2-2; a possible D gene is TRBD1 (5 bases). This CDR3 region has 16 residues. Germline CDR1 reads LGHNA; CDR2 reads YSLEER. The V and J ends lost 1 base and 7 bases respectively, with 16 bases between them. The DNA for the CDR3 is TGCGCCAGCAGCCAAGTAGCTGGGGCTCTGGTCGGGGAGCTGTTTTTT. Its translation: CASSQVAGALVGELFF.

The rearrangement joins TRBV6-2 or TRBV6-3 to TRBJ2-1; 8 bases are a match to TRBD2. The CDR3 has 12 amino acids. Germline V gene sequence: CDR1 MNHEY, CDR2 SVGEGT. V gave up 7 bases and J gave up 6 bases; unmatched junction bases: 2. The CDR3 loop is CASTAGVNEQFF. The CDR3 bases are TGTGCCAGCACAGCGGGAGTCAATGAGCAGTTCTTC.

This sequence joins TRBV14 and TRBJ2-3; D possibly corresponds to TRBD2 (5 bases). This CDR3 has 15 residues. Trimming removed 4 bases from V and 4 bases from J, with 15 bases in between. In germline, CDR1 is SGHDN, CDR2 FVKESK. Here the CDR3 reads CASSPGLSGADTQYF. CDR3 DNA: TGTGCCAGCAGCCCCGGGTTGAGCGGAGCAGATACGCAGTATTTT. Drawing the rest from reference TRBV14 and TRBJ2-3, the complete variable domain is EAGVTQFPSHSVIEKGQTVTLRCDPISGHDNLYWYRRVMGKEIKFLLHFVKESKQDESGMPNNRFLAERTGGTYSTLKVQPAELEDSGVYFCASSPGLSGADTQYFGPGTRLTVL.

The rearrangement links TRBV7-9 to TRBJ2-1; TRBD2 matches 10 bases. CDR3 length: 15 residues. J gave up 6 bases and V 1 base, and 3 bases lay outside the gene matches. The germline CDR1 and CDR2 sequences are SEHNR and FQNEAQ (reference sequence). In DNA form, the CDR3 reads TGTGCCAGCAGCTTAGGTAGCGGGAGGAGCAATGAGCAGTTCTTC. Translation: CASSLGSGRSNEQFF.